Reported below is one T cell receptor beta chain. This CDR3 spans 15 amino acids. This entry comes from a study of T cell changes during pregnancy in multiple sclerosis. Assay used: immunoSEQ multiplex PCR; TCRdb lists only in-frame clones, some missing. The table records tens of thousands of clones, roughly nine tenths of them present only once. V and J are TRBV12-1 and TRBJ1-5. TRBV12-1 is reported as a pseudogene. The specimen was CD8+ T cells from peripheral blood mononuclear cells, collected in the second trimester of pregnancy. The sequence was collected from a female donor with multiple sclerosis, enrolled in a pregnancy study. The CDR3 loop reads CASSITPGGGQPQHF. CDR3 DNA sequence: TGTGCCAGCAGCATTACCCCGGGGGGGGGACAGCCCCAGCATTTT.